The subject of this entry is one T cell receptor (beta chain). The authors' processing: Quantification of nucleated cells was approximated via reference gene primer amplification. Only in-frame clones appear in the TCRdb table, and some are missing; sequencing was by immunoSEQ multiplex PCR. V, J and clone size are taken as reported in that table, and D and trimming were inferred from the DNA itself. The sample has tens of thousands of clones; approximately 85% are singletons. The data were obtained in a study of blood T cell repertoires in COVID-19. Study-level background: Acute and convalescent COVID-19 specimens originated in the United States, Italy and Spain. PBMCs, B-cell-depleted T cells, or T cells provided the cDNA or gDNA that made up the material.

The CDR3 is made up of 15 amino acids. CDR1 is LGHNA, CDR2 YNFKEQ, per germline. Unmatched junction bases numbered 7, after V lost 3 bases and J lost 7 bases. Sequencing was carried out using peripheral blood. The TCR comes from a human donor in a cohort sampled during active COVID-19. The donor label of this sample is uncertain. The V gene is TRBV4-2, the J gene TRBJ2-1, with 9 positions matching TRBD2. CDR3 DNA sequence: TGTGCCAGCAGCCAGCGGGAGGGAGGGGGGAATGAGCAGTTCTTC. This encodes CASSQREGGGNEQFF.